This T cell receptor beta chain was sequenced during a study of blood T cell repertoires in COVID-19. This CDR3 region has 14 residues. V lost 4 bases and J lost 7; bases outside the gene matches: 5. CDR1 SGHNT and CDR2 YYREEE come from the germline V gene (reference sequence). Data came from immunoSEQ multiplex PCR; TCRdb stores just in-frame clones and leaves some out. The sample lists under 250,000 clones; about 83% were seen once. This clone was seen only a few times. This TCR came from a man older than 75 with acute or convalescent COVID-19. Sequenced input: peripheral blood. The V and J genes are TRBV5-4 and TRBJ1-6, with 7 bases identical to TRBD1. The CDR3 nucleotides read TGTGCCAGCAGCACAGGGGAGATCAATTCACCCCTCCACTTT. This codes for CASSTGEINSPLHF.